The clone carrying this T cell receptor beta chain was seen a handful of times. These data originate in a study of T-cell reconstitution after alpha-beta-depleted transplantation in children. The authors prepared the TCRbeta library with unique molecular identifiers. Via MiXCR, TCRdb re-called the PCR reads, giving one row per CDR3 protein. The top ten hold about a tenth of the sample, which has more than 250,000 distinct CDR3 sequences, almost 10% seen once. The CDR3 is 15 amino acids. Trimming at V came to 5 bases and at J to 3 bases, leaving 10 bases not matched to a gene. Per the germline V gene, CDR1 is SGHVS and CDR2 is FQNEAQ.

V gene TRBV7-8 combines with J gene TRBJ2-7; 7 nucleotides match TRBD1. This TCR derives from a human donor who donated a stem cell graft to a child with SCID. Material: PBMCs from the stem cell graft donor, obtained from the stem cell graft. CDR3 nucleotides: TGTGCCAGCAGCAGACAGGGATCACCTTACTACGAGCAGTACTTC. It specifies CASSRQGSPYYEQYF.